Sequencing of this T cell receptor beta chain was carried out in a study of blood T cell repertoires in COVID-19. Per the germline V gene, CDR1 is MRHNA and CDR2 is SNTAGT. The CDR3 totals 16 residues. Unmatched junction bases numbered 15, after V lost 6 bases and J lost 10 bases. Sequenced by immunoSEQ multiplex PCR; TCRdb stores in-frame clones only, minus some. The sample lists roughly 200,000 clones; more than 75% were seen once. The receptor was derived from a woman aged 40 to 55 with COVID-19, enrolled during active disease. V and J are TRBV6-4 and TRBJ1-6, with 7 bases matching TRBD1. Sequenced material: peripheral blood. The CDR3 is CASRSEGGGVESPLHF. In DNA, the CDR3 is TGTGCCAGCAGGTCGGAAGGGGGCGGCGTTGAATCACCCCTCCACTTT.